This T cell receptor beta chain was recorded in a study of blood T cell repertoires in COVID-19. Across the whole study: Acute and convalescent COVID-19 specimens originated in the United States, Italy and Spain. T cells, B-cell-depleted T cells, or PBMCs supplied cDNA or gDNA.

The CDR3 totals 14 residues. V dropped 3 bases and J dropped 3; count of bases not matched to a gene: 5. CDR1 is SGHRS, CDR2 YFSETQ, per germline. In the original analysis: Amplified reference gene primers provided the basis for estimating nucleated cell counts. This table comes from immunoSEQ multiplex PCR, and its TCRdb copy is limited to in-frame clones, with some not included. From that table come the V and J calls and clone size; the DNA was used to work out D and trimming. The sample has around 250,000 clones, 88% seen once; the top ten hold 0.7%. The sequenced sample was peripheral blood. The origin of this receptor is a human donor in a cohort sampled during active COVID-19. The J gene is TRBJ2-7, the V gene TRBV5-1; 8 bases are a match to TRBD1. CDR3 sequence reads: CASSSGTGDYEQYF. The CDR3 region has the DNA TGCGCCAGCAGCTCCGGGACAGGAGACTACGAGCAGTACTTC.